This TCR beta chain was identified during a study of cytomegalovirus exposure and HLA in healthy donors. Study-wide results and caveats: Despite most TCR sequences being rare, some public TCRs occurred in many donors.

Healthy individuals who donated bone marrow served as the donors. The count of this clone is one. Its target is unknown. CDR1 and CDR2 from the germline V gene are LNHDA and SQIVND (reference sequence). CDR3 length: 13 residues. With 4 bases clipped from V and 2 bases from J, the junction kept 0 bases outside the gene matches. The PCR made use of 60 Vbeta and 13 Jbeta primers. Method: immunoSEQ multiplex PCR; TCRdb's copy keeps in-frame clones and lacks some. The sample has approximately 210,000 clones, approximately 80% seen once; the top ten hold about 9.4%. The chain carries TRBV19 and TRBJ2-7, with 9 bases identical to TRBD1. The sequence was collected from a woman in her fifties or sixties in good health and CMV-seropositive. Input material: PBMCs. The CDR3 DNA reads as TGTGCCAGTAGTAGGGACAGGGCCTACGAGCAGTACTTC. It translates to CASSRDRAYEQYF. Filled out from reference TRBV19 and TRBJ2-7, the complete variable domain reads DGGITQSPKYLFRKEGQNVTLSCEQNLNHDAMYWYRQDPGQGLRLIYYSQIVNDFQKGDIAEGYSVSREKKESFPLTVTSAQKNPTAFYLCASSRDRAYEQYFGPGTRLTVT.